This TCR beta chain is drawn from a study of liver allograft versus peripheral blood T cells. Looking at the study overall: Graft-liver T cell receptor repertoires were compared against recipient peripheral blood repertoires.

Germline loops: CDR1 SEHNR, CDR2 FQNEAQ (reference sequence). J was trimmed by 7 bases and V by 3 bases; bases with no gene match: 9. The CDR3 spans 16 residues. TCRdb re-derived calls from the reads in MiXCR, one entry per CDR3 protein. The sample yields 8,000 to 10,000 distinct CDR3 sequences, about a fifth seen once. Note on this clonotype: Its antigen is not identified. A single base separates this from a much larger clone, so it may be a read error.

Study outcomes and limitations: In liver allografts, T cell receptor repertoires reportedly differed from the repertoires found in peripheral blood.

This chain joins TRBV7-9 and TRBJ2-1; 10 bases line up with TRBD1. The receptor comes from a human patient who had a liver transplant. Some T cells may be provided by the graft donor. CDR3 amino acids: CASSLWDRGKGNEQFF. CDR3 in DNA: TGTGCCAGCAGCTTGTGGGACAGGGGAAAGGGGAATGAGCAGTTCTTC.